This TCR beta chain emerged from a study of tumor-infiltrating lymphocytes in primary liver carcinoma. Study-level points and caveats: Merely about 8-24% of top clones occurred in all five tumor regions.

TCR beta cDNA came from around 0.5 ug total RNA, primed with a constant-region primer. Three nested multiplex PCR rounds of slightly modified ARM-PCR generated TCR beta libraries. Primers for the first two PCR rounds were TRBV1-TRBV30 forward primers and a C-beta reverse primer (10 cycles per round). In TCRdb, the multiplex PCR reads were re-called with MiXCR into one record per CDR3 protein. Here the sample spans roughly 48,000 distinct CDR3 sequences, about 73% being singletons. Without any cell sorting, about 18-30 mg of bulk tissue yielded co-extracted RNA and DNA. Remarks on this clonotype: The antigen is undetermined. A much larger clone differs by one base, so this may be a read error.

The germline CDR1 and CDR2 sequences are SGHRS and YFSETQ. Trimming left V 5 bases short and J 5 bases short, with 9 bases between. The length of the CDR3 is 12 residues. Specimen: liver tumor tissue from sampling region 3. Described subset: tumor region T3, left-lateral pole. V and J are TRBV5-1 and TRBJ2-3; no clear D. The TCR originated in a man in his forties with primary liver carcinoma and hepatitis B virus infection. CDR3 in amino acids: CASRAQLDTQYF. The CDR3 DNA sequence: TGCGCCAGCAGAGCACAGTTAGATACGCAGTATTTT.